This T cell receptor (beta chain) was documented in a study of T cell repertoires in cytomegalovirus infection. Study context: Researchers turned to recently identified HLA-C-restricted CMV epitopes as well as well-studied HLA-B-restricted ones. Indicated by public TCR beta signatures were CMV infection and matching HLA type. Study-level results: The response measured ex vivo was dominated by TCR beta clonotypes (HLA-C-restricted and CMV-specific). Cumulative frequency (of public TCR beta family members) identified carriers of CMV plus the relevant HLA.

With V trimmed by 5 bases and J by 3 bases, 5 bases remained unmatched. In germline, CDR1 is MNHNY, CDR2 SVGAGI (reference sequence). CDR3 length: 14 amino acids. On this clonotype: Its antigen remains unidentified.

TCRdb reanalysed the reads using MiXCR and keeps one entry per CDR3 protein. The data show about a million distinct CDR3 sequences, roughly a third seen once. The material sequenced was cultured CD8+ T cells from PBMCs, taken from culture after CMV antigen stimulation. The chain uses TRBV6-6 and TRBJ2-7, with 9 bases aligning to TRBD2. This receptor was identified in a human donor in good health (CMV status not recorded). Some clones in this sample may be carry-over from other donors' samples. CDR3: CASSALAGSYEQYF. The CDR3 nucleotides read TGTGCCAGCAGTGCGCTAGCGGGGAGCTACGAGCAGTACTTC.